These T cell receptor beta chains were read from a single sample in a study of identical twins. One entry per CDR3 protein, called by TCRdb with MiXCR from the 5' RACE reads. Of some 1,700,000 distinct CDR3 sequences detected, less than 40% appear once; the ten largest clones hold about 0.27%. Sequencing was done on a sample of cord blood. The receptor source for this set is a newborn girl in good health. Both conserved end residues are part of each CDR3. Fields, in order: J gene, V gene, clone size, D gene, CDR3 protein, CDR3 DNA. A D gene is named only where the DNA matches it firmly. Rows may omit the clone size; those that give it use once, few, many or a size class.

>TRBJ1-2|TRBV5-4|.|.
CASSSASELVGYTF
TGTGCCAGCAGCTCGGCCAGTGAGCTGGTCGGCTACACCTTC
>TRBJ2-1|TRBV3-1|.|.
CASSQDPRGDLRFF
TGTGCCAGCAGCCAAGATCCGCGGGGCGATTTGCGGTTCTTC
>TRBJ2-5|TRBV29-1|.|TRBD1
CSVDPGQSQETQYF
TGCAGCGTTGATCCGGGACAGAGCCAAGAGACCCAGTACTTC
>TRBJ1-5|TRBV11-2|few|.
CASSPSTNQPQHF
TGTGCCAGCAGCCCTAGTACGAATCAGCCCCAGCATTTT
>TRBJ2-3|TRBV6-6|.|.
CASSNRRASTDTQYF
TGTGCCAGCAGCAACAGGCGGGCCAGCACAGATACGCAGTATTTT
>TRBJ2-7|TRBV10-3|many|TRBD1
CAISRDRDEQYF
TGTGCCATCAGCCGGGACAGGGACGAGCAGTACTTC
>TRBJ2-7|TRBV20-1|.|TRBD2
CSATKTSLSYEQYF
TGCAGTGCTACGAAGACTAGCCTCTCCTACGAGCAGTACTTC
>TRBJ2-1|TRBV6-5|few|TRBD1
CASSYRRQGSYNEQFF
TGTGCCAGCAGTTATCGTCGACAGGGATCCTACAATGAGCAGTTCTTC
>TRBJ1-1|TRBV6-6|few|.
CASSYSGAFF
TGTGCCAGCAGTTACTCTGGAGCTTTCTTT
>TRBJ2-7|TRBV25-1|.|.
CASQSLAYPYEQYF
TGTGCCAGCCAATCACTCGCCTATCCCTACGAGCAGTACTTC
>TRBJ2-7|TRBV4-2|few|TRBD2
CASSQEGLAGGSYEQYF
TGTGCCAGCAGCCAAGAGGGACTAGCGGGAGGGTCCTACGAGCAGTACTTC
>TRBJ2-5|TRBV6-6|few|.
CASRAAQETQYF
TGTGCCAGCAGGGCGGCTCAAGAGACCCAGTACTTC
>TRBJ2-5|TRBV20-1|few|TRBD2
CSARSGGSGRGETQYF
TGCAGTGCTCGATCCGGGGGTAGCGGGAGGGGAGAGACCCAGTACTTC
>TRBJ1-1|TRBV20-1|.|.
CSARSTVRNTEAFF
TGCAGTGCTAGATCGACAGTGAGGAACACTGAAGCTTTCTTT
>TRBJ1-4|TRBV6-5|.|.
CASSYSRASGANTNEKLFF
TGTGCCAGCAGTTACTCGAGGGCGTCGGGGGCGAACACTAATGAAAAACTGTTTTTT
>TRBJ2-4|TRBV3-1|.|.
CASSRRGTKNIQYF
TGTGCCAGCAGCCGTAGGGGAACCAAAAACATTCAGTACTTC
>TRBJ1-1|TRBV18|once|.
CASFPDSSNTEAFF
TGTGCCAGCTTCCCGGACAGTTCCAACACTGAAGCTTTCTTT
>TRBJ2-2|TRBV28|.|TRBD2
CASSLRLTASGNRRELFF
TGTGCCAGCAGTTTAAGGCTAACGGCTAGCGGGAATCGCCGGGAGCTGTTTTTT
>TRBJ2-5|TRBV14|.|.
CASSQGLRTPRSYNEQYF
TGTGCCAGCAGCCAAGGTTTAAGGACTCCTCGATCCTACAATGAGCAGTACTTC
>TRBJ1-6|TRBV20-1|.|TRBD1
CSAGDRGRNSPLHF
TGCAGTGCTGGGGACAGGGGGCGAAATTCACCCCTCCACTTT
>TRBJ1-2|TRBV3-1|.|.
CASSHSLQGGTYGYTF
TGTGCCAGCAGCCACTCTCTACAGGGTGGTACCTATGGCTACACCTTC
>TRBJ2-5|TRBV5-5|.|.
CASSLLGAAKETQYF
TGTGCCAGCAGCTTGCTGGGGGCAGCTAAAGAGACCCAGTACTTC
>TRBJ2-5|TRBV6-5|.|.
CASSYSTDQETQYF
TGTGCCAGCAGTTACTCGACAGACCAAGAGACCCAGTACTTC
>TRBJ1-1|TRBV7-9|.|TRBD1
CASSVIQGSITEAFF
TGTGCCAGCAGCGTTATACAGGGGTCCATCACTGAAGCTTTCTTT
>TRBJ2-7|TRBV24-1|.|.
CATSHRNTYEQYF
TGTGCCACCTCACACAGGAATACCTACGAGCAGTACTTC
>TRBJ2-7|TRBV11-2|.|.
CASSLDMGASYNEQYF
TGTGCCAGCAGCTTAGATATGGGGGCCTCCTACAATGAGCAGTACTTC
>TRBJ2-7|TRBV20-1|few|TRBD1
CSARDPRDRADEQYF
TGCAGTGCTAGAGATCCCCGGGACAGGGCTGACGAGCAGTACTTC
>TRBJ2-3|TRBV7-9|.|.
CASSLTYSPVTQYF
TGTGCCAGCAGCTTAACTTACAGTCCGGTGACGCAGTATTTT
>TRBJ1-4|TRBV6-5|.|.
CAGRFNRETNEKLFF
TGTGCCGGCAGGTTTAACAGGGAAACTAATGAAAAACTGTTTTTT
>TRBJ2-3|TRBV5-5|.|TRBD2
CASSYGVAGGFTDTQYF
TGTGCCAGCAGCTATGGGGTAGCGGGAGGATTCACAGATACGCAGTATTTT
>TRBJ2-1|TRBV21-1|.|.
CASSNRDRSYEQFF
TGTGCCAGCAGCAATCGGGACAGGTCCTACGAGCAGTTCTTC
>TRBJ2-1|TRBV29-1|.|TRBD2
CSVGGGSVNNEQFF
TGCAGCGTTGGGGGGGGGAGTGTAAACAATGAGCAGTTCTTC
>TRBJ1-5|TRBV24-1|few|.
CATSDNKVNQPQHF
TGTGCCACCAGTGACAACAAGGTCAATCAGCCCCAGCATTTT
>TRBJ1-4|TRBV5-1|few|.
CASSLGREGIEKLFF
TGCGCCAGCAGCTTGGGGAGGGAAGGGATTGAAAAACTGTTTTTT
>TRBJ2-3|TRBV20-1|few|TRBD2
CSANGLAAYTDTQYF
TGCAGTGCAAACGGACTAGCGGCCTACACAGATACGCAGTATTTT
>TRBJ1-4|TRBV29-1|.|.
CSLNRVRMSNEKLFF
TGCAGCCTGAACAGGGTTCGAATGTCTAATGAAAAACTGTTTTTT
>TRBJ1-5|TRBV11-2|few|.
CASSLRANSNQPQHF
TGTGCCAGCAGCTTAAGGGCAAATAGCAATCAGCCCCAGCATTTT
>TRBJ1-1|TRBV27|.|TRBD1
CASSLRARAGGSEAFF
TGTGCCAGCAGTTTAAGGGCTCGGGCAGGGGGATCTGAAGCTTTCTTT
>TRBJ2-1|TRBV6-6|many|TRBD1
CASSQTDRVNEQFF
TGTGCCAGCAGCCAAACGGACAGGGTTAATGAGCAGTTCTTC
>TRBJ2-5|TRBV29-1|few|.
CSVDPRFLKGPQETQYF
TGCAGCGTTGACCCGAGGTTTTTGAAGGGCCCTCAAGAGACCCAGTACTTC
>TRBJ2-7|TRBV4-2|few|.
CASSQDRRLAFIYEQYF
TGTGCCAGCAGCCAAGATCGTCGGCTAGCGTTTATCTACGAGCAGTACTTC
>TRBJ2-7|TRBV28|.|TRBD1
CANSGTGRLYEQYF
TGTGCCAACAGTGGGACAGGGAGACTCTACGAGCAGTACTTC
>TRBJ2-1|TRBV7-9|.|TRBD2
CASSYSGRGYEQFF
TGTGCCAGCAGCTACAGCGGGAGGGGCTACGAGCAGTTCTTC
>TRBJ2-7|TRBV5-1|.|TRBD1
CASSFDTQGDEQYF
TGCGCCAGCAGCTTCGACACCCAGGGGGACGAGCAGTACTTC
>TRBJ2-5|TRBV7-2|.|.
CASSYQGGQETQYF
TGTGCCAGCAGCTACCAGGGAGGTCAAGAGACCCAGTACTTC